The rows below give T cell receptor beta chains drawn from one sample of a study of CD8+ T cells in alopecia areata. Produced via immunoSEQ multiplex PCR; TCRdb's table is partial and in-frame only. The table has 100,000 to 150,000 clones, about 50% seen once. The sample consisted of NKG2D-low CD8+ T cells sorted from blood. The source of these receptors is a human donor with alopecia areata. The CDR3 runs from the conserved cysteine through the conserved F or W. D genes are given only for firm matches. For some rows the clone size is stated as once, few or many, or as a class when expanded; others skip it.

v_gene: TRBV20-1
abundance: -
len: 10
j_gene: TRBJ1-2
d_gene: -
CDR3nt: TGCAGTGCCCCTGGACTCCTCTACACCTTC
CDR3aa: CSAPGLLYTF

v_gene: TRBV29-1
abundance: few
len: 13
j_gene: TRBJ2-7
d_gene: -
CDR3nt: TGCAGCGTTGATCTCGGGACGGATTACGAGCAGTACTTC
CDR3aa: CSVDLGTDYEQYF

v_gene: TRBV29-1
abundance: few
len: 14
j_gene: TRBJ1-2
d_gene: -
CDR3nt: TGCAGCGTTGAATCTCTCACAGTCGTGGATGGCTACACCTTC
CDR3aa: CSVESLTVVDGYTF

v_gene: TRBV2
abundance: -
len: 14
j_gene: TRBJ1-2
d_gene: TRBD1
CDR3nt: TGTGCCAGCCTACGGCCGGGACAGGGAAATGGCTACACCTTC
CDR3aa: CASLRPGQGNGYTF

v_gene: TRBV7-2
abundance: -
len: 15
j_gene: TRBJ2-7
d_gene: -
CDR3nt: TGTGCCAGCAGCTTATTCTTGGGGACCACCTACGAGCAGTACTTC
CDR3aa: CASSLFLGTTYEQYF

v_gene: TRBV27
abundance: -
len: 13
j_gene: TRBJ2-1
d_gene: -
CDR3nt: TGTGCCAGCAGTTTATCGCAGTACAATGAGCAGTTCTTC
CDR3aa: CASSLSQYNEQFF

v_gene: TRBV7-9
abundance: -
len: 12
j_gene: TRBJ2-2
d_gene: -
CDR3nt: TGTGCCAGCAGCCAGCCGACCGGGGAGCTGTTTTTT
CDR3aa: CASSQPTGELFF

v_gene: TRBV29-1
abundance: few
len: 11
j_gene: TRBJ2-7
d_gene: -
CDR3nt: TGCAGCGTTGAAGATCTGGACGAGCAGTACTTC
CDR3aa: CSVEDLDEQYF

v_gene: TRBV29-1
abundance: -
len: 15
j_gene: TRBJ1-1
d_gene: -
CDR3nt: TGCAGCGTTGTTGACAGCGGGGAACGGAGCACTGAAGCTTTCTTT
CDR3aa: CSVVDSGERSTEAFF

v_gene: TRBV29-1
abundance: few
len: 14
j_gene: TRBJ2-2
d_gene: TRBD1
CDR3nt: TGCAGCGTTGCGGGAACAGGGGGCCTCGGGGAGCTGTTTTTT
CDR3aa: CSVAGTGGLGELFF

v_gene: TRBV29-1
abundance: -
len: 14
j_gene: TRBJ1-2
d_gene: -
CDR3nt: TGCAGCGCTAATAGGGTCCAACCCCACTATGGCTACACCTTC
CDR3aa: CSANRVQPHYGYTF

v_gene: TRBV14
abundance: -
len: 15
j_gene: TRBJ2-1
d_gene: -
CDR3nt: TGTGCCAGCAGCCAATTCAGCGGAGGTTACAATGAGCAGTTCTTC
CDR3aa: CASSQFSGGYNEQFF

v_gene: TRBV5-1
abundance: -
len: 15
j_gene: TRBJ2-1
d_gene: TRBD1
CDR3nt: TGCGCCAGCAGCGTCGACAGGGTTTCCAACAATGAGCAGTTCTTC
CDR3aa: CASSVDRVSNNEQFF

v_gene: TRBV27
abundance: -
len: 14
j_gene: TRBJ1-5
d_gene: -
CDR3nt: TGTGCCAGCAGTTTTGCTGATAGCAATCAGCCCCAGCATTTT
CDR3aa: CASSFADSNQPQHF

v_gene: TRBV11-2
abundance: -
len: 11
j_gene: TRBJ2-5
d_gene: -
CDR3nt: TGTGCCACTCAACGGGGGGAGACCCAGTACTTC
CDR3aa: CATQRGETQYF

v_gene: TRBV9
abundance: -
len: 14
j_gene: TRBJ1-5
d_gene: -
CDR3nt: TGTGCCAGCAGCCCCGGGCGGGAGGTCGAGCCCCAGCATTTT
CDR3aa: CASSPGREVEPQHF

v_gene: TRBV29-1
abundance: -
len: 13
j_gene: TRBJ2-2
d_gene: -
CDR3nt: TGCAGCGTTGAAAGGCAGAACACCGGGGAGCTGTTTTTT
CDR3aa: CSVERQNTGELFF

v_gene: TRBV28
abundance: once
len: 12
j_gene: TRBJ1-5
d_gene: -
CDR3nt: TGTGCCGTCTCCCCCGGCAATCAGCCCCAGCATTTT
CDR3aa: CAVSPGNQPQHF

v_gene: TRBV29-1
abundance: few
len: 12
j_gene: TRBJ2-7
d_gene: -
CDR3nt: TGCAGCGTTGTAGGTACGTCCTACGAGCAGTACTTC
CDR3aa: CSVVGTSYEQYF

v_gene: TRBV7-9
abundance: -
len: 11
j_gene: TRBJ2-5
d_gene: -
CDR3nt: TGTGCCAGCAGCCAACTAGAGACCCAGTACTTC
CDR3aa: CASSQLETQYF

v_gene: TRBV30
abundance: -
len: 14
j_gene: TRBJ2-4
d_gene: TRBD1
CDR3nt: TGTGCCTGGGGGGACAGGGGGCTCCCGAACATTCAGTACTTC
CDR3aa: CAWGDRGLPNIQYF

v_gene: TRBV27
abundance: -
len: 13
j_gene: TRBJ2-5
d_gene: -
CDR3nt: TGTGCCAGCAGTTCAGACGGAGTCGAGACCCAGTACTTC
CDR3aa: CASSSDGVETQYF

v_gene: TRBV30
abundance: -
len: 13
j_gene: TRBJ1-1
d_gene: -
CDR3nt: TGTGCCTGGAACCAAGACCCGAACACTGAAGCTTTCTTT
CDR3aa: CAWNQDPNTEAFF

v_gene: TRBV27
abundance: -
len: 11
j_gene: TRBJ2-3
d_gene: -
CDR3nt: TGTGCCAGCGGTGGCACAGATACGCAGTATTTT
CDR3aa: CASGGTDTQYF

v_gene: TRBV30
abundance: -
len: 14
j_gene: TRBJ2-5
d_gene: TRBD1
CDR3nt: TGTGCCTGGAGTGGGGACAGTGTAAAAGAGACCCAGTACTTC
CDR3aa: CAWSGDSVKETQYF

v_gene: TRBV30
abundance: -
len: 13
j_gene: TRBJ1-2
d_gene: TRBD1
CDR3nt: TGTGCCTGGAGTGACAGGGGATACTATGGCTACACCTTC
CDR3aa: CAWSDRGYYGYTF

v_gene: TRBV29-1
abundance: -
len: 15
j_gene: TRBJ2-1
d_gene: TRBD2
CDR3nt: TGCAGCGTTGTGGGGCCCAGCGGGGTTGGCGATGAGCAGTTCTTC
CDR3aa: CSVVGPSGVGDEQFF

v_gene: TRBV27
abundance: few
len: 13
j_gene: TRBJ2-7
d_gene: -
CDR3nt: TGTGCCACCCGGGACGGAATCTCCTACGAGCAGTACTTC
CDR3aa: CATRDGISYEQYF

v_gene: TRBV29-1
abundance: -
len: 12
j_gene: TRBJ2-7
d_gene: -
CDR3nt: TGCAGCGCGGGCCGGGCGGACTACGAGCAGTACTTC
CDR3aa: CSAGRADYEQYF

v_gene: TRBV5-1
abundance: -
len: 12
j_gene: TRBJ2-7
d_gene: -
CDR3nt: TGCGCCAGCAGCACCCGACAAGGGGAGCAGTACTTC
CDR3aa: CASSTRQGEQYF

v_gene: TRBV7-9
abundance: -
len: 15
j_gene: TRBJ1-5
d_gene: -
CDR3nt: TGTGCCAGCAGCTCCACCGGGCCTAGCAATCAGCCCCAGCATTTT
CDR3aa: CASSSTGPSNQPQHF

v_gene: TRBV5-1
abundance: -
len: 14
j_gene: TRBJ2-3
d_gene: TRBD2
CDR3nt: TGCGCCAGCAGCGGGGGGGACCGCACAGATACGCAGTATTTT
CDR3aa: CASSGGDRTDTQYF

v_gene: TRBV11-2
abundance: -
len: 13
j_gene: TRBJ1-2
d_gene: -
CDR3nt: TGTGCCAGCGGGGGGGCGCAGGACTATGGCTACACCTTC
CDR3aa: CASGGAQDYGYTF

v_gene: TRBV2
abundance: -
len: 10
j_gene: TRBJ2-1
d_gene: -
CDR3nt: TGTGCCAGCAGGACCAATGAGCAGTTCTTC
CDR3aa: CASRTNEQFF

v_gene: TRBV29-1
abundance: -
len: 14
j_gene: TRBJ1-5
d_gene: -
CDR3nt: TGCAGCGTCGGGACCGCTTATAGCAATCAGCCCCAGCATTTT
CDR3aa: CSVGTAYSNQPQHF

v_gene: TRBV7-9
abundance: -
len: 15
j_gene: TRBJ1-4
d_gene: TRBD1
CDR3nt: TGTGCCAGCAGCTCTCCCGACAGGGAGGATGAAAAACTGTTTTTT
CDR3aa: CASSSPDREDEKLFF

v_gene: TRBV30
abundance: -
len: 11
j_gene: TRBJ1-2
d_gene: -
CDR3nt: TGTGCCTGGAGAACCATCTATGGCTACACCTTC
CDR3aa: CAWRTIYGYTF

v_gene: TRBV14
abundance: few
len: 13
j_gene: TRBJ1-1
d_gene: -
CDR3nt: TGTGCCAGCAGCCTTATCGGGGGGACTGAAGCTTTCTTT
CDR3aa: CASSLIGGTEAFF

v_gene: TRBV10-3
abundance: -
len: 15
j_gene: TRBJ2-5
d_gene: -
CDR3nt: TGTGCCATCAGTGAGTCGGGGCTGGGAACAGAGACCCAGTACTTC
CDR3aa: CAISESGLGTETQYF

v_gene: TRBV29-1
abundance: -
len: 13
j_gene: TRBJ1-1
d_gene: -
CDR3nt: TGCAGCGCCAGTGGGGGTGTAGAAACTGAAGCTTTCTTT
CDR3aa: CSASGGVETEAFF

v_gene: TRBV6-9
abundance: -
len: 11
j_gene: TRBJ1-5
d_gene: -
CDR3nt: TGTGCCTTAAGGGGGACTTATCCCCAGCATTTT
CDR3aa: CALRGTYPQHF

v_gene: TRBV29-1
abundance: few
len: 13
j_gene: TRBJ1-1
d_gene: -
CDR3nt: TGCAGCGTTGAAGATCTTTTGAACACTGAAGCTTTCTTT
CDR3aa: CSVEDLLNTEAFF

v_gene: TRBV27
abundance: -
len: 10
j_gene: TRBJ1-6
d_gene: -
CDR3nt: TGTGCCAGCGGGGACTTTTCCCTCCACTTT
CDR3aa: CASGDFSLHF

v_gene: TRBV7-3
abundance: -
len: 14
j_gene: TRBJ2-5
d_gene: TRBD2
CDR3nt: TGTGCCAGCAGCCCTAGCGGGAACGAAGAGACCCAGTACTTC
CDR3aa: CASSPSGNEETQYF

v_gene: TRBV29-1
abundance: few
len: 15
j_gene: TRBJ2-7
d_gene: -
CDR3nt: TGCAGCGTTGGGACTAACGGGGGAAGCTCCTACGAGCAGTACTTC
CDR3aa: CSVGTNGGSSYEQYF

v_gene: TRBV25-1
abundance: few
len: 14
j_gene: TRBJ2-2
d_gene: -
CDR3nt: TGTGCCAGCAGTGGTCCTGGGGACACCGGGGAGCTGTTTTTT
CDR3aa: CASSGPGDTGELFF

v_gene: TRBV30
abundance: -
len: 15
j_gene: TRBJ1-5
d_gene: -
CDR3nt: TGTGCCTGGAGTGTGGGACACAGTAGCAATCAGCCCCAGCATTTT
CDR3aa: CAWSVGHSSNQPQHF

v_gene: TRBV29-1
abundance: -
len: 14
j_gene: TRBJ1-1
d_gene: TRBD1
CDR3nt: TGCAGTGTATCGGTCCTACAGGGGGCCACTGAAGCTTTCTTT
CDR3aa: CSVSVLQGATEAFF

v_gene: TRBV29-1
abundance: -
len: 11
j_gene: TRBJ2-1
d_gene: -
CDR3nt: TGCAGCGTTGAATCAGTCAATGAGCAGTTCTTC
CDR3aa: CSVESVNEQFF

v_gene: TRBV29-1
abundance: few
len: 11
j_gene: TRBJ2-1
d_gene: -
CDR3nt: TGCAGCGTTCCGAAATACAATGAGCAGTTCTTC
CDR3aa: CSVPKYNEQFF

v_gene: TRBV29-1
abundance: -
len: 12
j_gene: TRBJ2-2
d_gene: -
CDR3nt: TGCAGCGTTGTGACAGGCACCGGGGAGCTGTTTTTT
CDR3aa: CSVVTGTGELFF

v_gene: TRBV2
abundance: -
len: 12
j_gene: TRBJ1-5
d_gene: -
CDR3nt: TGTGCCAGCAGAGCGACAGGTCGGCCCCAGCATTTT
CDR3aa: CASRATGRPQHF